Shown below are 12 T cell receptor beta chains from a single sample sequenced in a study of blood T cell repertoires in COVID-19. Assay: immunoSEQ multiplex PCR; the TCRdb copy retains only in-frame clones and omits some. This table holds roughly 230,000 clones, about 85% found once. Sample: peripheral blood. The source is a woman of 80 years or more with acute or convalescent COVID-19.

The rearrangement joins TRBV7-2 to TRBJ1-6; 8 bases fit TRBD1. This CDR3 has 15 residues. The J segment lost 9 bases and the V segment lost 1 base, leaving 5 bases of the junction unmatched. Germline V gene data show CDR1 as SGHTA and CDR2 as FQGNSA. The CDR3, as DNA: TGTGCCAGCAGCTTAGAGCGGACAGGGTGTTCACCCCTCCACTTT. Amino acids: CASSLERTGCSPLHF.

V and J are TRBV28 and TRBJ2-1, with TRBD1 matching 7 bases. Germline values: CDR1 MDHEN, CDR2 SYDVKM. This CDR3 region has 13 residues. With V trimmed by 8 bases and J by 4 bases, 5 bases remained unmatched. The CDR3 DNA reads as TGTGCCAGCTTTGGACAGGTATACAATGAGCAGTTCTTC. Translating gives CASFGQVYNEQFF.

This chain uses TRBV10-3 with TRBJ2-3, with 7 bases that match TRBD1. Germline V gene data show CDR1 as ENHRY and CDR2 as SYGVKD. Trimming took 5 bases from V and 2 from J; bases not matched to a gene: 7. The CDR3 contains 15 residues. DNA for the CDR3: TGTGCCATCAGTTTCGGCAGGGGGAACACAGATACGCAGTATTTT. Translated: CAISFGRGNTDTQYF.

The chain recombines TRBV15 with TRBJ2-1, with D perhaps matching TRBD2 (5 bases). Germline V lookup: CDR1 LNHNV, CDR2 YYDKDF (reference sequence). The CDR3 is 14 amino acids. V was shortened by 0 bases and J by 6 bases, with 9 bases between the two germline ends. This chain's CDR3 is CATSRELGLNEQFF. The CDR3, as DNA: TGTGCCACCAGCAGAGAACTAGGACTCAATGAGCAGTTCTTC.

The CDR3 region is CASSPYTRTGGGQPQHF. The CDR3 nucleotides are TGTGCCAGCAGTCCCTACACTAGGACAGGCGGAGGACAGCCCCAGCATTTT. The chain carries TRBV27 and TRBJ1-5; 7 bases align to TRBD1. Germline CDR1 reads MNHEY; CDR2 reads SMNVEV (reference sequence). This CDR3 spans 17 amino acids. Losses at the gene ends were 5 bases for V and 7 bases for J; bases not matched to a gene: 17.

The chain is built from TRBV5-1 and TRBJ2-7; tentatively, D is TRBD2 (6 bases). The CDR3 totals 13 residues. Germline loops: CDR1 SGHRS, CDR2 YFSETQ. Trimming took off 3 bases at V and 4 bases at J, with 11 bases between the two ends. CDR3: CASSSLTSYEQYF. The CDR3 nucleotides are TGCGCCAGCAGCTCTTTGACTAGTTACGAGCAGTACTTC.

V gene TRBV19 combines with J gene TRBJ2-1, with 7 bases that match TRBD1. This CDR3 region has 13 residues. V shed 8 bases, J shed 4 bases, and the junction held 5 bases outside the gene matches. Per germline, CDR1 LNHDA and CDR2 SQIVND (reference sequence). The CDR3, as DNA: TGTGCCAGTGTGGGACAGACTTACAATGAGCAGTTCTTC. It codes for CASVGQTYNEQFF.

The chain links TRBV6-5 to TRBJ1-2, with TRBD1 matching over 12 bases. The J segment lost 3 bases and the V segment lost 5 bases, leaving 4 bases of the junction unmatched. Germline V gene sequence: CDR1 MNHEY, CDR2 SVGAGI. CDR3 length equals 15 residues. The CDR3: CASSPGTGGYYGYTF. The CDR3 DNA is TGTGCCAGCAGTCCTGGGACAGGGGGCTACTATGGCTACACCTTC.

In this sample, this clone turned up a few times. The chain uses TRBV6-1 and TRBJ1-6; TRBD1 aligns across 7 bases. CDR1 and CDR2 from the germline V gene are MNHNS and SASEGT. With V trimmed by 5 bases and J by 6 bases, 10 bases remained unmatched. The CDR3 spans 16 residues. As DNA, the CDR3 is TGTGCCAGCAGTCAAGGAAGGGGGCTGGCTAATTCACCCCTCCACTTT. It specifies CASSQGRGLANSPLHF.

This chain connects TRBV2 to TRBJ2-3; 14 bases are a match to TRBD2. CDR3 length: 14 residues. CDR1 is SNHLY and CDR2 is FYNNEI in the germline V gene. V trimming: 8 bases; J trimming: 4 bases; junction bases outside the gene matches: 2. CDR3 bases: TGTGCCAGCGGACTAGCGGGGGGTTCAGATACGCAGTATTTT. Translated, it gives CASGLAGGSDTQYF.

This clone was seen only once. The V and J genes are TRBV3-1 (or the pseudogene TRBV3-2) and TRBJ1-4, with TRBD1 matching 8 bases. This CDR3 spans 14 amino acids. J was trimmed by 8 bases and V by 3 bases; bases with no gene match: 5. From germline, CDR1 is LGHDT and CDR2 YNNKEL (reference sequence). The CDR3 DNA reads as TGTGCCAGCAGCCATACAGGGGGGTCGGAAAAACTGTTTTTT. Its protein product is CASSHTGGSEKLFF.

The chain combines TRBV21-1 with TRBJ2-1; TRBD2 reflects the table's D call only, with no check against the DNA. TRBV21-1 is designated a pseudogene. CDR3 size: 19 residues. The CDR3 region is CASSNFQPPNTPPYNEQFF. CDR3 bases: TGTGCCAGCAGCAATTTTCAACCTCCCAATACTCCTCCCTACAATGAGCAGTTCTTC.